Listed below are T cell receptor beta chains from one sample, sequenced in a study of T cells in Graves' hyperthyroidism and ophthalmopathy. In TCRdb, the multiplex PCR reads were re-called with MiXCR into one record per CDR3 protein. The sample lists more than 600,000 distinct CDR3 sequences; about a sixth were seen once. Material for sequencing was blood. The receptors shown here come from a man younger than 30 with Graves' hyperthyroidism. The CDR3 runs from the conserved cysteine through the conserved F or W. The D gene is left open where the match is weak. Part of the rows lack a size; the others show once, few, many or a class for expanded clones.

TRBD1 | TRBJ2-1 | TRBV27 | few | CASSLPGQTYNEQFF | TGTGCCAGCAGCCTCCCGGGACAGACTTACAATGAGCAGTTCTTC
- | TRBJ2-1 | TRBV5-4 | - | CASSLGGVHNEQFF | TGTGCCAGCAGCTTGGGTGGGGTCCACAATGAGCAGTTCTTC
- | TRBJ1-1 | TRBV5-5 | many | CASSLGPRNTEAFF | TGTGCCAGCAGCTTGGGACCCAGGAACACTGAAGCTTTCTTT
- | TRBJ1-1 | TRBV28 | many | CASSPSGGAGEAFF | TGTGCCAGCAGTCCCTCGGGGGGCGCAGGTGAAGCTTTCTTT
TRBD2 | TRBJ2-7 | TRBV20-1 | many | CSAKGLAGDEQYF | TGCAGTGCCAAGGGTCTAGCGGGGGACGAGCAGTACTTC
TRBD1 | TRBJ2-2 | TRBV7-9 | - | CASSSGTGLRTGELFF | TGTGCCAGCAGCTCAGGGACAGGCCTACGGACCGGGGAGCTGTTTTTT
- | TRBJ1-2 | TRBV9 | few | CASSAPGLSNYGYTF | TGTGCCAGCAGCGCTCCGGGACTTAGCAACTATGGCTACACCTTC
TRBD1 | TRBJ2-1 | TRBV20-1 | few | CSASRTGPTIYNEQFF | TGCAGTGCTAGCCGGACAGGGCCAACGATATACAATGAGCAGTTCTTC
- | TRBJ2-5 | TRBV28 | few | CASRGTDHQETQYF | TGTGCCAGCAGAGGGACGGATCACCAAGAGACCCAGTACTTC
TRBD2 | TRBJ2-1 | TRBV28 | many | CASRLPGLAFYNEQFF | TGTGCCAGCAGGCTGCCGGGACTAGCTTTTTACAATGAGCAGTTCTTC
TRBD1 | TRBJ2-1 | TRBV12-3/TRBV12-4 | few | CASSSGQGAVYNEQFF | TGTGCCAGCAGTTCTGGACAGGGGGCCGTATACAATGAGCAGTTCTTC
- | TRBJ2-7 | TRBV6-2/TRBV6-3 | many | CASRPHRVSYEQYF | TGTGCCAGCAGGCCCCACAGGGTCTCCTACGAGCAGTACTTC
TRBD1 | TRBJ1-2 | TRBV5-1 | - | CASSLGTGIMLRGYTF | TGCGCCAGCAGCTTAGGGACAGGGATAATGCTACGGGGCTACACCTTC
TRBD2 | TRBJ2-7 | TRBV27 | many | CASSPPGLATYEQYF | TGTGCCAGCAGTCCTCCGGGACTAGCGACCTACGAGCAGTACTTC
- | TRBJ1-1 | TRBV5-1 | - | CASSRVVSTEAFF | TGCGCCAGCAGCCGGGTAGTGAGCACTGAAGCTTTCTTT
- | TRBJ1-6 | TRBV7-2 | - | CASSWDLAYSPLHF | TGTGCCAGCAGCTGGGACCTGGCGTATTCACCCCTCCACTTT
- | TRBJ2-7 | TRBV5-1 | - | CASSRAGTVSYEQYF | TGCGCCAGCAGCCGGGCCGGGACTGTCTCCTACGAGCAGTACTTC
- | TRBJ1-2 | TRBV28 | - | CASSSPHSDRFIGYTF | TGTGCCAGCAGTTCCCCTCACTCCGACAGGTTCATCGGCTACACCTTC
- | TRBJ1-5 | TRBV27 | many | CASINLEIRRNQPQHF | TGTGCCAGCATTAATCTCGAGATTCGACGTAATCAGCCCCAGCATTTT
- | TRBJ2-7 | TRBV20-1 | many | CSASSSHEQYF | TGCAGTGCTAGTTCCAGCCACGAGCAGTACTTC
TRBD2 | TRBJ2-1 | TRBV6-2/TRBV6-3 | - | CASSPGELAGVNEQFF | TGTGCCAGCTCCCCTGGTGAACTAGCGGGGGTAAATGAGCAGTTCTTC
TRBD1 | TRBJ2-2 | TRBV6-6 | many | CASSYPDRVNTGELFF | TGTGCCAGCAGTTACCCCGACAGGGTGAACACCGGGGAGCTGTTTTTT
TRBD2 | TRBJ2-1 | TRBV7-9 | many | CASSLTTSGGGEQFF | TGTGCCAGCAGCTTAACGACTAGCGGGGGGGGTGAGCAGTTCTTC
- | TRBJ2-5 | TRBV9 | many | CASSLTPSGTAKTQYF | TGTGCCAGCAGCCTAACCCCTTCCGGGACTGCAAAGACCCAGTACTTC
- | TRBJ2-3 | TRBV19 | many | CATSPWRASTDTQYF | TGTGCCACATCTCCCTGGCGGGCTAGCACAGATACGCAGTATTTT
TRBD1 | TRBJ2-1 | TRBV30 | many | CAWTGQSSYNEQFF | TGTGCCTGGACGGGACAGAGCTCCTACAATGAGCAGTTCTTC
- | TRBJ2-2 | TRBV30 | many | CAWYTGELFF | TGTGCCTGGTATACCGGGGAGCTGTTTTTT
TRBD2 | TRBJ2-1 | TRBV12-3/TRBV12-4 | - | CASSDIAGTSGWNEQFF | TGTGCCAGCAGCGATATTGCCGGGACTAGCGGGTGGAATGAGCAGTTCTTC
- | TRBJ1-6 | TRBV30 | - | CAWSRSSSYNSPLHF | TGTGCCTGGAGTCGCTCCAGCTCCTATAATTCACCCCTCCACTTT
TRBD1 | TRBJ2-2 | TRBV3-1 | few | CASSPTTGGTGELFF | TGTGCCAGCAGCCCCACGACAGGGGGCACCGGGGAGCTGTTTTTT
TRBD1 | TRBJ2-1 | TRBV18 | many | CASSPRTGYNEQFF | TGTGCCAGCTCACCTCGGACAGGATACAATGAGCAGTTCTTC
TRBD1 | TRBJ1-6 | TRBV7-3 | - | CASSSGQGWNSPLHF | TGTGCCAGCAGCTCCGGACAGGGGTGGAATTCACCCCTCCACTTT
- | TRBJ1-1 | TRBV9 | few | CASSRTGLDEAFF | TGTGCCAGCAGCCGTACCGGACTAGATGAAGCTTTCTTT
TRBD2 | TRBJ2-7 | TRBV10-2 | few | CASSELGLAASYEQYF | TGCGCCAGCAGTGAGTTAGGACTAGCGGCGAGCTACGAGCAGTACTTC
- | TRBJ2-7 | TRBV7-3 | many | CASSLTEGLEQYF | TGTGCCAGCAGCTTAACGGAGGGGCTTGAGCAGTACTTC
- | TRBJ2-1 | TRBV12-3/TRBV12-4 | many | CASSLGWRGSYNEQFF | TGTGCCAGCAGTTTGGGGTGGAGGGGCAGCTACAATGAGCAGTTCTTC
TRBD2 | TRBJ2-5 | TRBV4-1 | - | CASSQEPGLAGEKKETQYF | TGCGCCAGCAGCCAAGAACCGGGACTAGCGGGAGAGAAAAAAGAGACCCAGTACTTC
- | TRBJ2-5 | TRBV6-1 | - | CATRGRAETQYF | TGTGCCACCCGGGGGCGCGCAGAGACCCAGTACTTC
TRBD2 | TRBJ2-3 | TRBV5-1 | - | CASSLGLAVGTQYF | TGCGCCAGCAGCTTGGGGCTAGCGGTGGGTACGCAGTATTTT